This T cell receptor beta chain was captured in a study of long-term antiretroviral therapy in people with HIV. This was the immunoSEQ v3.0 assay at survey level. Clones were read by immunoSEQ multiplex PCR, and TCRdb kept only the in-frame ones, dropping some. The profile covers around 23,000 clones, with roughly 80% appearing a single time and around 10% taken by the ten largest. This clone is medium-sized within its sample. The sequencing here drew on unsorted PBMCs, taken 2.1 years after starting antiretroviral therapy. The TCR sequence derives from a man aged 25 to 45 with HIV.

In DNA form, the CDR3 reads TGCGCCAGCAGCCAAGATCGACAGGGCTACGAGCAGTACTTC. Translation gives CASSQDRQGYEQYF. The rearrangement joins TRBV4-1 to TRBJ2-7; TRBD1 aligns across 7 bases. The CDR3 has 14 amino acids. V dropped 0 bases and J dropped 3; count of bases not matched to a gene: 2. Germline V lookup: CDR1 MGHRA, CDR2 YSYEKL.